These T cell receptor beta chains were read from a single sample in a study of T cells in Graves' hyperthyroidism and ophthalmopathy. TCRdb re-analysed the multiplex PCR reads in MiXCR, keeping a single row per CDR3 protein. This table holds 600,000 to 900,000 distinct CDR3 sequences, 15% to 20% found once. The sample was blood. These receptors all come from a man aged 18 to 29 with Graves' hyperthyroidism. Each CDR3 is given with its conserved first and last residue. A D gene is named only where the DNA matches it firmly. Some rows mark clone size as missing; the rest say once, few, many or name a class of expanded clone.

d_gene	v_gene	j_gene	abundance	CDR3aa	CDR3nt
NA	TRBV9	TRBJ2-2	NA	CASSVVGSTGELFF	TGTGCCAGCAGCGTAGTAGGTAGCACCGGGGAGCTGTTTTTT
TRBD1	TRBV3-1	TRBJ1-2	many	CASSRSGTGFGYTF	TGTGCCAGCAGCCGATCTGGGACAGGATTTGGCTACACCTTC
NA	TRBV28	TRBJ1-5	few	CASSPPGLGGNQPQHF	TGTGCCAGCAGCCCCCCGGGCCTCGGGGGTAATCAGCCCCAGCATTTT
NA	TRBV20-1	TRBJ2-7	few	CSARGTPSYEQYF	TGCAGTGCTAGGGGGACCCCCTCCTACGAGCAGTACTTC
TRBD1	TRBV6-1	TRBJ1-1	NA	CASSSRDRGVRVAEAFF	TGTGCCAGCAGTTCCCGGGACAGGGGTGTTCGAGTCGCTGAAGCTTTCTTT
TRBD1	TRBV15	TRBJ2-7	NA	CATSQGTGSAYEQYF	TGTGCCACCAGCCAAGGGACAGGGAGTGCCTACGAGCAGTACTTC
NA	TRBV2	TRBJ2-4	many	CASGERRYIQYF	TGTGCCAGCGGGGAGAGGAGGTACATTCAGTACTTC
TRBD2	TRBV24-1	TRBJ2-3	NA	CATSDFGGASTDTQYF	TGTGCCACCAGTGATTTCGGGGGGGCCAGCACAGATACGCAGTATTTT
NA	TRBV19	TRBJ2-3	NA	CALRTTPSTDTQYF	TGTGCCCTGCGTACCACCCCGAGCACAGATACGCAGTATTTT
TRBD2	TRBV7-8	TRBJ2-1	NA	CASSTSVTSGSFSRTYNEQFF	TGTGCCAGCAGCACTAGCGTGACTAGCGGGAGCTTTAGTAGGACCTACAATGAGCAGTTCTTC
TRBD2	TRBV24-1	TRBJ2-3	few	CATSDFYSGGSTDTQYF	TGTGCCACCAGTGATTTCTATAGCGGGGGTAGCACAGATACGCAGTATTTT
TRBD1	TRBV6-1	TRBJ2-1	NA	CASGDPSSGQGKDNEQFF	TGTGCCAGCGGGGATCCCTCCTCGGGACAGGGGAAGGACAATGAGCAGTTCTTC
NA	TRBV2	TRBJ1-1	many	CASSESIEAFF	TGTGCCAGCAGTGAAAGCATTGAAGCTTTCTTT
NA	TRBV20-1	TRBJ2-3	few	CSARGVGGYGGPSTDTQYF	TGCAGTGCTAGAGGTGTTGGAGGGTATGGGGGCCCTAGCACAGATACGCAGTATTTT
NA	TRBV20-1	TRBJ2-1	few	CSARRPPGDNEQFF	TGCAGTGCGCGTCGACCGCCGGGAGACAATGAGCAGTTCTTC
NA	TRBV7-9	TRBJ2-7	many	CASSPSGQGTSSYEQYF	TGTGCCAGCAGCCCCTCGGGACAAGGGACCAGCTCCTACGAGCAGTACTTC
NA	TRBV6-2/TRBV6-3	TRBJ1-5	few	CASSLPNNQPQHF	TGTGCCAGCAGTCTGCCGAACAATCAGCCCCAGCATTTT
NA	TRBV4-3	TRBJ2-5	NA	CASSQDLEKTQYF	TGCGCCAGCAGCCAAGATCTGGAGAAGACCCAGTACTTC
NA	TRBV9	TRBJ2-7	few	CASSVFPSYEQYF	TGTGCCAGCAGCGTATTCCCCTCTTACGAGCAGTACTTC
NA	TRBV28	TRBJ2-7	many	CASRGSGWDEQYF	TGTGCCAGCAGGGGCAGCGGGTGGGACGAGCAGTACTTC
TRBD1	TRBV5-1	TRBJ2-4	NA	CASSPGTGRNIQYF	TGCGCCAGCAGCCCCGGGACAGGGCGGAACATTCAGTACTTC
TRBD1	TRBV6-1	TRBJ1-6	few	CASSPGQSSYNSPLHF	TGTGCCAGCAGTCCGGGACAGAGCTCCTATAATTCACCCCTCCACTTT
TRBD2	TRBV3-1	TRBJ2-7	many	CASSQDWTSGRYEQYF	TGTGCCAGCAGCCAAGATTGGACTAGCGGGAGGTACGAGCAGTACTTC
NA	TRBV28	TRBJ2-1	many	CASTGGARSYNEQFF	TGTGCCAGCACCGGAGGGGCACGCTCCTACAATGAGCAGTTCTTC
TRBD2	TRBV7-3	TRBJ2-2	many	CASSRLAGDTGELFF	TGTGCCAGCTCCAGACTAGCGGGCGACACCGGGGAGCTGTTTTTT
NA	TRBV20-1	TRBJ2-2	many	CSARDPFSTGELFF	TGCAGTGCTAGAGATCCCTTCAGCACCGGGGAGCTGTTTTTT
NA	TRBV19	TRBJ1-1	NA	CASQWGQTNTEAFF	TGTGCCAGCCAGTGGGGACAAACAAACACTGAAGCTTTCTTT
NA	TRBV9	TRBJ1-3	NA	CASSVSRAGNTIYF	TGTGCCAGCAGCGTATCTAGGGCTGGAAACACCATATATTTT
NA	TRBV6-6	TRBJ2-1	NA	CASSYSSGITYNEQFF	TGTGCCAGCAGTTACTCGTCAGGGATAACCTACAATGAGCAGTTCTTC
TRBD1	TRBV7-9	TRBJ1-2	NA	CASSLRQGAPPTF	TGTGCCAGCAGCTTACGGCAGGGGGCTCCCCCCACCTTC